This entry describes one T cell receptor (beta chain). This clonotype has only a few counts. No antigen is known for it. Per-base qualities were not stored, and no clone one base away is much larger. The data stem from a study of blood T cells in healthy people across ages (dated by TCRdb to the mid-2010s). At the level of the whole study: Template switching captured roughly one uniquely barcoded TCR beta cDNA molecule per two T cells in model experiments. The donors were divided into four age groups: young (average roughly 15 years), middle-aged (around 41), aged (about 61) and long-lived (roughly 88). Using the same blood draw, the study looked at two additional independent replicas of 1 million unique cDNA reads for two donors, one aged 18 to 29 and the other aged 80 or older. To avoid experimental bias, donors of different ages were randomly spread across the sequencing lanes. The study measured age-related changes in TCR beta repertoire diversity using deep sequencing normalized with unique cDNA molecular identifiers.

The germline V gene sets CDR1 to SNHLY and CDR2 to FYNNEI. Here V drops 9 bases and J drops 4 bases, and the junction holds 6 bases not matched to any gene. Spanning cysteine to phenylalanine, the CDR3 consists of 12 amino acids. Only the CDR3 region is kept as DNA, spanning 36 bases read in frame from base 1. The 39 donors, aged about 6 to 100 years, were systemically healthy Caucasian individuals from Russia. Each donor gave about 9.7 milliliters of peripheral blood, drawn into EDTA-treated Vacutainer tubes. Ficoll-Paque density-gradient centrifugation was used to isolate PBMCs, with at least 7 million obtained per sample. Trizol reagent was used to extract total RNA from the PBMCs, yielding at least 5 micrograms per sample. For every donor, an aliquot of PBMCs went through flow cytometry to measure the percentages of naive CD45RAhigh/CD27high T cells. The library was made by 5' RACE. The run used an Illumina HiSeq 2500. The second PCR ran for roughly 7 to 12 cycles and used a J-beta primer mix along with a sample-barcoded 5' primer. A template-switch 5' adaptor carrying 12 random nucleotides introduced a unique molecular identifier onto each TCR beta cDNA molecule. Each sample yielded at least 2.5 million CDR3-containing paired-end reads. First-strand cDNA synthesis was performed from all RNA using the Mint cDNA synthesis kit, with priming by a TRBC-specific oligonucleotide. All cDNA was treated with uracil-DNA glycosylase and then went through a first 18-cycle PCR with the universal primers M1SS and BC2_uni_R. On the study's bioinformatics: For normalization, 1 million high-quality reads, each with a distinct molecular identifier, were randomly selected from each sample. Instead of being binned into consensus sequences, reads that shared molecular identifiers were thrown out. MiTCR, with a Q25 quality threshold and the strictest error-elimination algorithm, was used for CDR3 identification, clonotype clustering and error correction. A nonparametric unseen species model with Euler transformation was used to estimate a lower bound on total TCR beta diversity. Through fastp at Q25 and MiXCR, TCRdb rebuilt clones from the public reads, retaining in-frame beta chains. One record per CDR3 amino acid sequence lists the most common genes and DNA. The V and J calls shown here were made by TCRdb, not taken from the authors' results. This sample holds about 730,000 distinct CDR3 sequences; about 42% were observed only once. 20% to 25% of the sample belongs to the ten largest clones.

Broad study findings and their caveats: The percentage of naive T cells measured by flow cytometry correlated strongly with observed TCR beta diversity. Observed TCR beta diversity per million T cells fell roughly linearly with age, and a significant reduction was already apparent by age about 43. Compared with the aged group, more naive CD4+ T cells, fewer expanded clones and increased TCR diversity were shown by the long-lived group, suggesting age selection. Since profiling was done on bulk unsorted PBMCs, naive and antigen-experienced compartments could not be conclusively compared. Total diversity estimates from one million sequenced T cells were considered lower bounds and underestimates. Because donor CMV infection status was unknown, age-related changes in expanded clonotypes were potentially confounded.

The V and J segments used are TRBV2 and TRBJ2-7, with 7 central nucleotides matching TRBD1. The sample comprised blood. The sequence was collected from a woman aged 55-69 years in good health. The CDR3 sequence is CASTGDSYEQYF. The nucleotide sequence is given as TGTGCCAGTACTGGGGACAGTTACGAGCAGTACTTC. Extended through the reference TRBV2 and TRBJ2-7 proteins, this CDR3 yields the full variable domain: EPEVTQTPSHQVTQMGQEVILRCVPISNHLYFYWYRQILGQKVEFLVSFYNNEISEKSEIFDDQFSVERPDGSNFTLKIRSTKLEDSAMYFCASTGDSYEQYFGPGTRLTVT.